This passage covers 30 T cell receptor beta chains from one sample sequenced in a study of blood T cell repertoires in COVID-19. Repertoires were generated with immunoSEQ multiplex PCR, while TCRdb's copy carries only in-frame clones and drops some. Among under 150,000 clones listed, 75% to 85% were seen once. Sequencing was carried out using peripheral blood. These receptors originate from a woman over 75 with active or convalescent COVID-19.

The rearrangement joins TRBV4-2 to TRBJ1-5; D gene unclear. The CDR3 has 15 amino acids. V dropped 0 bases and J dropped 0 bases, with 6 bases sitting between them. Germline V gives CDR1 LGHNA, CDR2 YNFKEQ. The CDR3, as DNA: TGTGCCAGCAGCCAAGATCTCAGTAGCAATCAGCCCCAGCATTTT. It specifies CASSQDLSSNQPQHF.

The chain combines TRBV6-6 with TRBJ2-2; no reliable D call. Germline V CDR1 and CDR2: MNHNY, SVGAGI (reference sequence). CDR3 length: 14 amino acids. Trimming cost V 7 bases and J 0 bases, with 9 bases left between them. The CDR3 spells CASTPQTNTGELFF. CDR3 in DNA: TGTGCCAGCACCCCCCAGACGAACACCGGGGAGCTGTTTTTT.

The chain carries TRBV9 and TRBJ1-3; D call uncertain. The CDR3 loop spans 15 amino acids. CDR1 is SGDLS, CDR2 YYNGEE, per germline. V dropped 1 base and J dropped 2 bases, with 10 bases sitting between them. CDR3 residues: CASSVIGQAGNTIYF. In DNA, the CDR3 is TGTGCCAGCAGCGTAATTGGGCAAGCTGGAAACACCATATATTTT.

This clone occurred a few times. In nucleotides, the CDR3 is TGTGCCAGCAGCTTCGGGACAGGGAGCACCTACGAGCAGTACTTC. Its translation: CASSFGTGSTYEQYF. This chain links TRBV5-8 with TRBJ2-7; 9 positions agree with TRBD1. Germline values: CDR1 SGHTS, CDR2 YDEGEE. CDR3 length equals 15 residues. V shed 2 bases and J 2 bases; nucleotides not matched to a gene: 5.

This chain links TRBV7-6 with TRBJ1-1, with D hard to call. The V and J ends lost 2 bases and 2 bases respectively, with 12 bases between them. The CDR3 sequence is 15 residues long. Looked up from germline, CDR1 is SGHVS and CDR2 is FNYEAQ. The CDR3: CASSLQTILNTEAFF. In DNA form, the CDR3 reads TGTGCCAGCAGCTTACAGACCATACTAAACACTGAAGCTTTCTTT.

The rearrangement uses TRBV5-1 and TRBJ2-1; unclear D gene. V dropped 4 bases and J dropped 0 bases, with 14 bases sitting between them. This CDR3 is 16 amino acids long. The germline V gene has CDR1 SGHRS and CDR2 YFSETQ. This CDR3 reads CASSPTPAGSYNEQFF. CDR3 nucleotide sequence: TGCGCCAGCAGCCCTACTCCGGCAGGCTCCTACAATGAGCAGTTCTTC.

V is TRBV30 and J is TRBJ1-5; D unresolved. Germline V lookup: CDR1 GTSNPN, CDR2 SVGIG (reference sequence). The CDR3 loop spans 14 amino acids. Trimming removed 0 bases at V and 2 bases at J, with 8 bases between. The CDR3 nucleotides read TGTGCCTGGAGTGTCGGGGTCCGCAATCAGCCCCAGCATTTT. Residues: CAWSVGVRNQPQHF.

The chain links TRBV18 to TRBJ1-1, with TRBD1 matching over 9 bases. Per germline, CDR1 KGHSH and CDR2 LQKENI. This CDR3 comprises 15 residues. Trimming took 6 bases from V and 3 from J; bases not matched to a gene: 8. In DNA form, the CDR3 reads TGTGCCAGCTCCCGCGAACGGACAGGGGACACTGAAGCTTTCTTT. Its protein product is CASSRERTGDTEAFF.

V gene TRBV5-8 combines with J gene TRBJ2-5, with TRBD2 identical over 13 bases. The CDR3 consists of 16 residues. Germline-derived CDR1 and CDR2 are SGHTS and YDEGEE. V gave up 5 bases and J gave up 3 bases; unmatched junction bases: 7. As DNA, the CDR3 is TGTGCCAGCAGTCCAGGGACTAGCGGGGACAAAGAGACCCAGTACTTC. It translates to CASSPGTSGDKETQYF.

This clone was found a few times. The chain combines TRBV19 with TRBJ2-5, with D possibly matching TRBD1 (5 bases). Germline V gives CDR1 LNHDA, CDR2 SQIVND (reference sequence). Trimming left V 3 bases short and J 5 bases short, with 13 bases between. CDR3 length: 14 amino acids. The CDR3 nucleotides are TGTGCCAGTAGTATGATCGGGCAGGGCGAGACCCAGTACTTC. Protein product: CASSMIGQGETQYF. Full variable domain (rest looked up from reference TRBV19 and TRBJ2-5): DGGITQSPKYLFRKEGQNVTLSCEQNLNHDAMYWYRQDPGQGLRLIYYSQIVNDFQKGDIAEGYSVSREKKESFPLTVTSAQKNPTAFYLCASSMIGQGETQYFGPGTRLLVL.

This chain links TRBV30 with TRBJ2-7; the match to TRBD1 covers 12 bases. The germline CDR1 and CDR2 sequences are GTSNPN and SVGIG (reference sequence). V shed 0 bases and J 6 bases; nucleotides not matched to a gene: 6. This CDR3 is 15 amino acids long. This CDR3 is CAWSVLGTGGVEQYF. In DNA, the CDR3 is TGTGCCTGGAGTGTACTTGGGACAGGGGGCGTCGAGCAGTACTTC.

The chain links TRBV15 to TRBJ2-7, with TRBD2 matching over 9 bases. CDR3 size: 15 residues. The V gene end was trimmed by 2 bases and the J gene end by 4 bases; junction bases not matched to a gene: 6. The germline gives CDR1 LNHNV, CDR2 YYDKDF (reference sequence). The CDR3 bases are TGTGCCACCAGCAGAAGCGGGGGGTATATGTACGAGCAGTACTTC. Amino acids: CATSRSGGYMYEQYF.

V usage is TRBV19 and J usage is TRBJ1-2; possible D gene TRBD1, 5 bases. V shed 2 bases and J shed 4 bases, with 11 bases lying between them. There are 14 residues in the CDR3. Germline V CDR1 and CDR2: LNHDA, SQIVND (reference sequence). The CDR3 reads CASSIIGAPYGYTF. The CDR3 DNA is TGTGCCAGTAGTATAATTGGGGCACCCTATGGCTACACCTTC.

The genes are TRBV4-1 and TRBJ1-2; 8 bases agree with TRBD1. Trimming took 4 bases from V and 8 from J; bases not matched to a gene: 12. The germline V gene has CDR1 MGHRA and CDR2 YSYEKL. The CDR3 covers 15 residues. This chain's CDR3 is CASSPLDRGGEGYTF. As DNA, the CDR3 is TGCGCCAGCAGCCCACTCGACAGGGGAGGTGAGGGCTACACCTTC.

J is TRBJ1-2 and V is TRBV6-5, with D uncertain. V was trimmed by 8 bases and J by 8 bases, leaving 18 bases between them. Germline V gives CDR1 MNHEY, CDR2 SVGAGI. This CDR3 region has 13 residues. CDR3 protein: CASFRTGSYGYTF. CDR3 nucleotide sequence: TGTGCCAGCTTCCGAACGGGGAGTTACGGCTACACCTTC.

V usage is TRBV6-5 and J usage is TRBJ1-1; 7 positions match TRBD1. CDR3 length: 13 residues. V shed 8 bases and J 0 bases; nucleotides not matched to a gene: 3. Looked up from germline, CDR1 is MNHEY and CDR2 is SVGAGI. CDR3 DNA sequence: TGTGCCAGCCTGGACAGGATGAACACTGAAGCTTTCTTT. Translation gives CASLDRMNTEAFF.

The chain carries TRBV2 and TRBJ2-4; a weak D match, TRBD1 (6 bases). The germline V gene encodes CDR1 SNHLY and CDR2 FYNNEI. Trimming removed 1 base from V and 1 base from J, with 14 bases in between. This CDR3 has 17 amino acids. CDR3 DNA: TGTGCCAGCAGTGAAGAGGCGGGCCAGGGGGCCAAAAACATTCAGTACTTC. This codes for CASSEEAGQGAKNIQYF. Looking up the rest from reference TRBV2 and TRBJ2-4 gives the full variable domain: EPEVTQTPSHQVTQMGQEVILRCVPISNHLYFYWYRQILGQKVEFLVSFYNNEISEKSEIFDDQFSVERPDGSNFTLKIRSTKLEDSAMYFCASSEEAGQGAKNIQYFGAGTRLSVL.

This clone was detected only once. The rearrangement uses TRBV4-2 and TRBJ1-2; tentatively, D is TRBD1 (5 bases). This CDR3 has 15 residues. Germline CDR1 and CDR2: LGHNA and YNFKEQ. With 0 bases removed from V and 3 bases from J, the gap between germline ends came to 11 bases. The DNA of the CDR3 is TGTGCCAGCAGCCAAGAATCTCGGGGGGACTATGGCTACACCTTC. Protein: CASSQESRGDYGYTF.

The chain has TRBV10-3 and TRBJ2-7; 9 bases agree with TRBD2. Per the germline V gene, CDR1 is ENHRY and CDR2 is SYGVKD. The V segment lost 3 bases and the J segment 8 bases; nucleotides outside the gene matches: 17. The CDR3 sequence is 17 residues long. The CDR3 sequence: CAISDPRWVAGDLKQYF. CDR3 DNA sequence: TGTGCCATCAGTGACCCCCGTTGGGTAGCGGGGGACTTAAAGCAGTACTTC.

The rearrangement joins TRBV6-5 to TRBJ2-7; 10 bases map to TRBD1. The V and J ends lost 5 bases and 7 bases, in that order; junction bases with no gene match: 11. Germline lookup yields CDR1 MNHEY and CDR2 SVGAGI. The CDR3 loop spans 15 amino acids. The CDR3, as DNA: TGTGCCAGCAGTCGCCCGGGACAGGGGTTTCAGGAGCAGTACTTC. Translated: CASSRPGQGFQEQYF.

CDR3 region: CASSQDRGRLTNTGELFF. Here the CDR3 DNA reads TGCGCCAGCAGCCAAGACAGGGGGCGTTTGACGAACACCGGGGAGCTGTTTTTT. This chain links TRBV4-1 with TRBJ2-2, with 8 bases aligning to TRBD1. Germline V lookup: CDR1 MGHRA, CDR2 YSYEKL. Trimming took 0 bases from V and 0 from J; bases not matched to a gene: 6. The CDR3 has 18 amino acids.

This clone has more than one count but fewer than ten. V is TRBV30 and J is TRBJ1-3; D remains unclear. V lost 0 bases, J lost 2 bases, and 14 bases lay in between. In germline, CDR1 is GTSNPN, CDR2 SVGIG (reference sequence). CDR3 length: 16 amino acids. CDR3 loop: CAWSVPGLPPGNTIYF. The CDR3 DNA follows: TGTGCCTGGAGTGTACCGGGGTTACCCCCTGGAAACACCATATATTTT.

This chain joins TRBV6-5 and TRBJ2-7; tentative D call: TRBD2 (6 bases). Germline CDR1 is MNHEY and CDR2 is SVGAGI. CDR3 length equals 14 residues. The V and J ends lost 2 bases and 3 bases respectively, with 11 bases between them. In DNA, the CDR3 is TGTGCCAGCAGTTACAATAGGGGACTCTACGAGCAGTACTTC. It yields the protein CASSYNRGLYEQYF.

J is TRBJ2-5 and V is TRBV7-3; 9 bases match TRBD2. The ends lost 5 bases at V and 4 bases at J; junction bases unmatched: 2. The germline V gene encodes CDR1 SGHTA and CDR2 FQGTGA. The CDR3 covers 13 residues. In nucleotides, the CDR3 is TGTGCCAGCAGCCCAGCGGGAGGAGAGACCCAGTACTTC. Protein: CASSPAGGETQYF.

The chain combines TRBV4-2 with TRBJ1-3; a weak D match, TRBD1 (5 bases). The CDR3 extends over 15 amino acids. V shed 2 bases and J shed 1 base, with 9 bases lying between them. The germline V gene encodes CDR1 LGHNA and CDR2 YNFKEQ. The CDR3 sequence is CASSQTPGSGNTIYF. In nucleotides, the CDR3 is TGTGCCAGCAGCCAAACACCAGGGTCTGGAAACACCATATATTTT.

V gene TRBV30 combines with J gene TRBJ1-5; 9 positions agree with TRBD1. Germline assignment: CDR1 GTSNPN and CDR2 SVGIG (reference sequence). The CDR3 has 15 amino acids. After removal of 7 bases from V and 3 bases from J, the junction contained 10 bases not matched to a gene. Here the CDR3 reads CAYKNRGLYNQPQHF. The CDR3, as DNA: TGTGCCTATAAAAACAGGGGGCTTTACAATCAGCCCCAGCATTTT.

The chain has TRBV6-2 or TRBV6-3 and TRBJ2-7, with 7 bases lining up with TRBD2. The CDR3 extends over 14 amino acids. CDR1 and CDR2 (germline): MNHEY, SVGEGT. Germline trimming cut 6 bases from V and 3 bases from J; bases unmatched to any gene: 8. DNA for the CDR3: TGTGCCAGCAGCCCCGGGACTACTCTCTACGAGCAGTACTTC. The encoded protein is CASSPGTTLYEQYF.

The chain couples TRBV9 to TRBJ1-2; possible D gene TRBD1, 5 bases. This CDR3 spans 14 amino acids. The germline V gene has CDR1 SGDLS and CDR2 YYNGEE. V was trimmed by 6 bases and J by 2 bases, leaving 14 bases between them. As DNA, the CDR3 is TGTGCCAGCACCGTTTCCAGGGTAAACTATGGCTACACCTTC. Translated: CASTVSRVNYGYTF.

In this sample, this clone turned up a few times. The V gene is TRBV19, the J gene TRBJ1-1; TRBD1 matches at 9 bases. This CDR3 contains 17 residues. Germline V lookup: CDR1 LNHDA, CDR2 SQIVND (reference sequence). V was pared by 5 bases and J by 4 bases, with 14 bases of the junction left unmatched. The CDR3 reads CASSATGGLIAFTEAFF. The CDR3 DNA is TGTGCCAGTAGTGCCACAGGGGGCTTAATTGCTTTCACTGAAGCTTTCTTT.

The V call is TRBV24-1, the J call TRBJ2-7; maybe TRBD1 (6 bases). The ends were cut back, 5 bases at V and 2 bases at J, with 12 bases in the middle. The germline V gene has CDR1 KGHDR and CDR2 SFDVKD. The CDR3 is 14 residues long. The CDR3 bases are TGTGCCACCAGTGCACAGGGCCCCCCCTACGAGCAGTACTTC. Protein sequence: CATSAQGPPYEQYF.